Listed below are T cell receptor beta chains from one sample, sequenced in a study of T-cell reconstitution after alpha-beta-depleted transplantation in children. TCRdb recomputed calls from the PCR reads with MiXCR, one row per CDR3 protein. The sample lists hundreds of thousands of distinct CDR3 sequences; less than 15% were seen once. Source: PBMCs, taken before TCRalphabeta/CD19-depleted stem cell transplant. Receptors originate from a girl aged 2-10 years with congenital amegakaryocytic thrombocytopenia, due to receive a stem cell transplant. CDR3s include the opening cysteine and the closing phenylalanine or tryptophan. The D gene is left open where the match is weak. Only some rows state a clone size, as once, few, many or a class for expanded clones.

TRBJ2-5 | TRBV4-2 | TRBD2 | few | CASSHTGTSGLRETQYF | TGTGCCAGCAGCCATACCGGGACTAGCGGGTTGAGAGAGACCCAGTACTTC
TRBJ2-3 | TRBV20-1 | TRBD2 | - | CSARGGLQYTDTQYF | TGCAGTGCTAGAGGGGGACTACAGTACACAGATACGCAGTATTTT
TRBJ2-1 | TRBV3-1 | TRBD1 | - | CASSPNDRGGDEQFF | TGTGCCAGCAGCCCGAACGACAGGGGGGGGGATGAGCAGTTCTTC
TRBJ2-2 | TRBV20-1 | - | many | CSAPRWGEDTGELFF | TGCAGTGCTCCCCGGTGGGGGGAAGACACCGGGGAGCTGTTTTTT
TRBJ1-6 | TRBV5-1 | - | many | CASSLGGANSPLHF | TGCGCCAGCAGCTTGGGGGGTGCCAATTCACCCCTCCACTTT
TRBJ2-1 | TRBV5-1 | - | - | CASSLGPGPKQDEQFF | TGCGCCAGCAGCTTGGGGCCGGGGCCTAAACAGGATGAGCAGTTCTTC
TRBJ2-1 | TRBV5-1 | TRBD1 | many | CASEGQGKEQFF | TGCGCCAGCGAGGGACAGGGAAAGGAGCAGTTCTTC
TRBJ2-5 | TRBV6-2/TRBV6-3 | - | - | CASSVLRQGGFGETQYF | TGTGCCAGCAGTGTCCTTCGACAGGGAGGTTTTGGAGAGACCCAGTACTTC
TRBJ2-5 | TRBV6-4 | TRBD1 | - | CASSGTTGDQETQYF | TGTGCCAGCAGTGGAACTACAGGGGACCAAGAGACCCAGTACTTC
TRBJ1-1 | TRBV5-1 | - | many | CASSLRRGARAEAFF | TGCGCCAGCAGCTTGAGGCGGGGGGCACGGGCTGAAGCTTTCTTT
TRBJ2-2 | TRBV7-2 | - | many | CASSLRWGGWNTGELFF | TGTGCCAGCAGCTTACGGTGGGGCGGGTGGAACACCGGGGAGCTGTTTTTT
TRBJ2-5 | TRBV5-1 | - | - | CASSLSPSGALPETQYF | TGCGCCAGCAGCTTATCCCCCTCGGGAGCGTTACCAGAGACCCAGTACTTC
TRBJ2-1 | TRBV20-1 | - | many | CSAMGSGHNEQFF | TGCAGTGCTATGGGTTCGGGCCACAATGAGCAGTTCTTC
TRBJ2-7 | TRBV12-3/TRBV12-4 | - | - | CASTLGYYYYEQYF | TGTGCCAGCACCTTGGGCTACTACTACTACGAGCAGTACTTC
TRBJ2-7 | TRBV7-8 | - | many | CASRGPLGREYF | TGTGCCAGCCGAGGGCCCTTAGGAAGGGAGTACTTC
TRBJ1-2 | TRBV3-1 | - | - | CASSQDRRLPHGYTF | TGTGCCAGCAGCCAAGATCGTCGGCTCCCCCATGGCTACACCTTC
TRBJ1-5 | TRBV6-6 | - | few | CASQGEGNQPQHF | TGTGCCAGCCAAGGGGAGGGCAATCAGCCCCAGCATTTT
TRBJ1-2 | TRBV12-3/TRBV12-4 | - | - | CASSLGSQGGYTF | TGTGCCAGCAGTTTGGGGAGTCAGGGTGGCTACACCTTC
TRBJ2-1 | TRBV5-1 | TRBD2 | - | CASSWTSGTSGNEQFF | TGCGCCAGCAGTTGGACTAGCGGGACCTCGGGAAATGAGCAGTTCTTC